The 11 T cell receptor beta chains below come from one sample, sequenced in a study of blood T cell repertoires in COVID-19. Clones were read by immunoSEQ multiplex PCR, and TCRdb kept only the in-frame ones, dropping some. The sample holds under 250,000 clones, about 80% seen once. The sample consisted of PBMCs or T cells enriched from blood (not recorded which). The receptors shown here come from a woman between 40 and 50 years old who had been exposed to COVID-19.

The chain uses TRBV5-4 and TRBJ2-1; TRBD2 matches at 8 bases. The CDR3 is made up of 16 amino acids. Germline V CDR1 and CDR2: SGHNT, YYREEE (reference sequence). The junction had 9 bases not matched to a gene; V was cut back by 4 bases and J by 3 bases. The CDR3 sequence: CASSPGGTLFYNEQFF. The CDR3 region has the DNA TGTGCCAGCAGCCCGGGGGGGACACTATTCTACAATGAGCAGTTCTTC.

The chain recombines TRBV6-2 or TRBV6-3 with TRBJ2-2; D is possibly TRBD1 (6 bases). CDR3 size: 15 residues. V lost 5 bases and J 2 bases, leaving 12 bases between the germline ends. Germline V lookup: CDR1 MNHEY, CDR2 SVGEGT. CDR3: CASSPGTHNTGELFF. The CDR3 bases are TGTGCCAGCAGTCCCGGGACACACAACACCGGGGAGCTGTTTTTT.

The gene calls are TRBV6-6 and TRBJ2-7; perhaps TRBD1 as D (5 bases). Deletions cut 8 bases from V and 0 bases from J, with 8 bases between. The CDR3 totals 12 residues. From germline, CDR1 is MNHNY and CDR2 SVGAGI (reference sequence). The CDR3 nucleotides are TGTGCCAGCGGGGCCCACTCCTACGAGCAGTACTTC. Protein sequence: CASGAHSYEQYF.

As DNA, the CDR3 is TGTGCCAGCAGCGTAGTCGAAAGGGGGCAGGCTAGAAATGAGCAGTTCTTC. Protein: CASSVVERGQARNEQFF. This chain links TRBV9 with TRBJ2-1, with TRBD1 matching 7 bases. CDR3 length equals 17 residues. Germline CDR1 is SGDLS and CDR2 is YYNGEE. The J segment lost 7 bases and the V segment lost 0 bases, leaving 13 bases of the junction unmatched.

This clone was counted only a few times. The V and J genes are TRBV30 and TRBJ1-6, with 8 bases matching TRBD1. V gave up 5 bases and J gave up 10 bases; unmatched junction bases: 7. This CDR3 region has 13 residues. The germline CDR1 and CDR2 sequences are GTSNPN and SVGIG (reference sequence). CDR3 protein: CAWHQGAESPLHF. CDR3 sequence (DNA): TGTGCCTGGCATCAGGGGGCTGAATCACCCCTCCACTTT.

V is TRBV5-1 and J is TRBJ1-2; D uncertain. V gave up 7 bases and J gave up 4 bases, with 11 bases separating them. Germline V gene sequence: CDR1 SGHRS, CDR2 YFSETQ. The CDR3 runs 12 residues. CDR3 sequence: CASADDGYGYTF. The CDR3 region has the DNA TGCGCCAGCGCGGATGACGGCTATGGCTACACCTTC.

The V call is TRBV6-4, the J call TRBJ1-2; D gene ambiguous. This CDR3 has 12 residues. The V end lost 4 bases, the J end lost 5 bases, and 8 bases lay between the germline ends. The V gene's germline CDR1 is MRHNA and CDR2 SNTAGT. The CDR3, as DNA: TGTGCCAGCAGTGGCAGGACTTATGGCTACACCTTC. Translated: CASSGRTYGYTF.

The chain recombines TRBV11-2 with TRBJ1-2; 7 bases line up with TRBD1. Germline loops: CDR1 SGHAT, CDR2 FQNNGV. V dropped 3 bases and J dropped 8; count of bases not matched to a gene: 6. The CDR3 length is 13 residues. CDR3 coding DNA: TGTGCCAGCAGCTTCCCCAGGGGGGTAGGCTACACCTTC. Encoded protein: CASSFPRGVGYTF.

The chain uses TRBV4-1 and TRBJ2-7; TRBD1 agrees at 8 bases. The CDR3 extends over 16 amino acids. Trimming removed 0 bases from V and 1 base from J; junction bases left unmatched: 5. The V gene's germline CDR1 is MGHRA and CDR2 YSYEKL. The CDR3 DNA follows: TGCGCCAGCAGCCAAGATGACGGGACAGGATCCTACGAGCAGTACTTC. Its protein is CASSQDDGTGSYEQYF.

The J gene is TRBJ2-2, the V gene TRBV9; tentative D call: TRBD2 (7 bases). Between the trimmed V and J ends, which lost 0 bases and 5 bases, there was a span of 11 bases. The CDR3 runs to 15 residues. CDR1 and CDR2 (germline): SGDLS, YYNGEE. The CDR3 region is CASSVAGGPTGELFF. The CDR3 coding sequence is TGTGCCAGCAGCGTAGCGGGGGGCCCTACCGGGGAGCTGTTTTTT. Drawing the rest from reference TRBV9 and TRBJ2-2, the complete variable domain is DSGVTQTPKHLITATGQRVTLRCSPRSGDLSVYWYQQSLDQGLQFLIQYYNGEERAKGNILERFSAQQFPDLHSELNLSSLELGDSALYFCASSVAGGPTGELFFGEGSRLTVL.

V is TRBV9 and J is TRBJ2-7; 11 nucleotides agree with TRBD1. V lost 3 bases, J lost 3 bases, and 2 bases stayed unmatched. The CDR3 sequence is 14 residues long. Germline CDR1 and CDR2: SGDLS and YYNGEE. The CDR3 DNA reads TGTGCCAGCAGCGAGGGGACAGGGGGCTACGAGCAGTACTTC. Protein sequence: CASSEGTGGYEQYF.